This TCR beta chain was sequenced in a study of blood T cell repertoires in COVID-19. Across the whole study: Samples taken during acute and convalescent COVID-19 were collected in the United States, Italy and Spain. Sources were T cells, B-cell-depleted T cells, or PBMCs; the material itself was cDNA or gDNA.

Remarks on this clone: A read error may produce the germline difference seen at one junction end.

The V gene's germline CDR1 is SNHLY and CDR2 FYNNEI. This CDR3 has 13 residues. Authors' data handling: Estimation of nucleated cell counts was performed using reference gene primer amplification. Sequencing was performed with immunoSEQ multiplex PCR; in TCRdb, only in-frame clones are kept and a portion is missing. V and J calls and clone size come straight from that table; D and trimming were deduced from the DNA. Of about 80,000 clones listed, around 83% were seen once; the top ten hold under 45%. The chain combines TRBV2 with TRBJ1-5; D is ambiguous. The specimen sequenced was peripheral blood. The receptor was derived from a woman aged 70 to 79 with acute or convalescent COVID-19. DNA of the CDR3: TGTGCCAGCAGTGAAGGTAGCACTCAGCCCCAGCATTTT. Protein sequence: CASSEGSTQPQHF. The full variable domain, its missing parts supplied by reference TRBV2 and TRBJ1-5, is EPEVTQTPSHQVTQMGQEVILRCVPISNHLYFYWYRQILGQKVEFLVSFYNNEISEKSEIFDDQFSVERPDGSNFTLKIRSTKLEDSAMYFCASSEGSTQPQHFGDGTRLSIL.